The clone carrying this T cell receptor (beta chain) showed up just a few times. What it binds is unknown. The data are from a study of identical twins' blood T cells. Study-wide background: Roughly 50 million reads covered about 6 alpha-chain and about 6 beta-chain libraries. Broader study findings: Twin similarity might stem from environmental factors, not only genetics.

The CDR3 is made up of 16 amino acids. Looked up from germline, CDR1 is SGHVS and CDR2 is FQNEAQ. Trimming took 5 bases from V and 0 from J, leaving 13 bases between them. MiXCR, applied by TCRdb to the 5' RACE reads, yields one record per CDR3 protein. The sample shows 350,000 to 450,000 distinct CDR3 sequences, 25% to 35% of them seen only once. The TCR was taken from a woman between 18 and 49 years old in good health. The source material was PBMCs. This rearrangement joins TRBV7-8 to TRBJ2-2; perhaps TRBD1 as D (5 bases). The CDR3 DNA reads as TGTGCCAGCAGCAGACGGACATTGACGAACACCGGGGAGCTGTTTTTT. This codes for CASSRRTLTNTGELFF.